The 5 T cell receptor beta chains below come from one sample, sequenced in a study of T cell changes during pregnancy in multiple sclerosis. The assay was immunoSEQ multiplex PCR, and TCRdb's table has in-frame clones only and misses some. The sample contains 40,000 to 50,000 clones, around 91% of which appear only once. The material sequenced was CD8+ T cells from peripheral blood mononuclear cells, taken in the first trimester of pregnancy. These receptors all stem from a female donor with multiple sclerosis, enrolled in a pregnancy study.

The chain carries TRBV9 and TRBJ1-1, with a possible D match to TRBD1 (6 bases). The CDR3 spans 14 residues. Per germline, CDR1 SGDLS and CDR2 YYNGEE. Trimming removed 3 bases at V and 2 bases at J, with 11 bases between. The CDR3 sequence: CASSAGTTNTEAFF. The CDR3 DNA reads as TGTGCCAGCAGCGCAGGGACAACAAACACTGAAGCTTTCTTT.

This rearrangement joins TRBV6-5 to TRBJ1-1, with D possibly being TRBD1 (5 bases). This CDR3 is 14 amino acids long. Trimming pared 5 bases from V and 1 base from J, leaving 11 bases between. The germline V gene encodes CDR1 MNHEY and CDR2 SVGAGI. The CDR3 DNA reads TGTGCCAGCAGTCTAGGGGTCTGGAACACTGAAGCTTTCTTT. The encoded protein is CASSLGVWNTEAFF.

This chain uses TRBV7-8 with TRBJ2-1; 9 positions agree with TRBD2. This CDR3 is 19 amino acids long. Germline trimming cut 5 bases from V and 0 bases from J; bases unmatched to any gene: 14. Germline assignment: CDR1 SGHVS and CDR2 FQNEAQ. The CDR3 loop reads CASSPALGISGSSYNEQFF. The CDR3 region has the DNA TGTGCCAGCAGCCCTGCGCTGGGGATTAGCGGGAGCTCCTACAATGAGCAGTTCTTC.

V gene TRBV5-1 combines with J gene TRBJ2-1; 8 bases are a match to TRBD2. Looked up from germline, CDR1 is SGHRS and CDR2 is YFSETQ. This CDR3 region has 18 residues. The J segment lost 0 bases and the V segment lost 3 bases, leaving 11 bases of the junction unmatched. DNA for the CDR3: TGCGCCAGCAGCTCGCCGGGGGGGAGTCTAAGCTCCTACAATGAGCAGTTCTTC. Translation: CASSSPGGSLSSYNEQFF.

The rearrangement uses TRBV9 and TRBJ1-1; perhaps TRBD1 as D (5 bases). The V and J ends lost 4 bases and 0 bases respectively, with 16 bases between them. This CDR3 spans 16 amino acids. The germline CDR1 and CDR2 sequences are SGDLS and YYNGEE. The CDR3 DNA reads as TGTGCCAGCAGCCAAGGGGAAGGGGCTTTGAACACTGAAGCTTTCTTT. Translation gives CASSQGEGALNTEAFF.